This passage covers 19 T cell receptor beta chains from one sample sequenced in a study of CD8 T cells in Susac syndrome. Reverse transcription of roughly 0.5 to 1 ug RNA was carried out with random hexamers. Each CDR3 protein is one row after TCRdb ran MiXCR on the immunoSEQ multiplex PCR reads. The table has about 190,000 distinct CDR3 sequences, 95% seen once. The source material was CD4+ T cells from PBMCs. These receptors all come from a human donor in good health.

This rearrangement joins TRBV7-9 to TRBJ2-7, with D perhaps assigned TRBD1 or TRBD2 (5 bases each). CDR3 size: 12 residues. The germline gives CDR1 SEHNR, CDR2 FQNEAQ (reference sequence). V lost 0 bases to trimming and J lost 8 bases, with 8 bases between them. The CDR3 DNA reads as TGTGCCAGCAGCTTAGCGCCGGGACAGCAGTACGTC. Protein: CASSLAPGQQYV.

This chain joins TRBV25-1 and TRBJ1-1, with D hard to call. The V and J ends lost 1 base and 3 bases respectively, with 9 bases between them. The CDR3 runs 14 residues. CDR1 MGHDK and CDR2 SYGVNS come from the germline V gene. CDR3 DNA sequence: TGTGCCAGCAGTGAATTCGGCCGTTACACTGAAGCTTTCTTT. It encodes CASSEFGRYTEAFF.

The chain carries TRBV20-1 and TRBJ2-2; D is undetermined. The V end lost 7 bases, the J end lost 0 bases, and 18 bases lay between the germline ends. The CDR3 is 16 residues long. Germline V gives CDR1 DFQATT, CDR2 SNEGSKA (reference sequence). Written as DNA, the CDR3 is TGCAGTGTTCGACACGCTAACGGGCCGAACACCGGGGAGCTGTTTTTT. Translation: CSVRHANGPNTGELFF.

This rearrangement joins TRBV29-1 to TRBJ2-4; D is unclear. V was cut by 2 bases and J by 4 bases, with 6 bases left in between. Per germline, CDR1 SQVTM and CDR2 ANQGSEA. This CDR3 is 12 amino acids long. The CDR3 bases are TGCAGCGTTGAACAGCCTAAAAACATTCAGTACTTC. It is translated as CSVEQPKNIQYF.

This clonotype was found once. The chain recombines TRBV20-1 with TRBJ1-1, with a tentative D call TRBD1 (5 bases). Trimming took 5 bases from V and 8 from J, leaving 15 bases between them. Germline CDR1 is DFQATT and CDR2 is SNEGSKA (reference sequence). The CDR3 totals 12 residues. CDR3 protein: CSAYNPGREAFF. In nucleotides, the CDR3 is TGCAGTGCTTACAATCCAGGGCGGGAAGCTTTCTTT.

The rearrangement uses TRBV4-1 and TRBJ1-2, with unresolved D. This CDR3 spans 14 amino acids. Trimming left V 0 bases short and J 4 bases short, with 9 bases between. Looked up from germline, CDR1 is MGHRA and CDR2 is YSYEKL. CDR3: CASSQESGGYGYTF. Here the CDR3 DNA reads TGCGCCAGCAGCCAAGAGTCCGGCGGCTATGGCTACACCTTC.

This sequence joins TRBV28 and TRBJ2-7; D is possibly TRBD1 (7 bases). V lost 5 bases to trimming and J lost 3 bases, with 14 bases between them. The CDR3 sequence is 14 residues long. Germline V gene data show CDR1 as MDHEN and CDR2 as SYDVKM. CDR3: CASSRPGGLYEQYV. CDR3 coding DNA: TGTGCCAGCAGTCGCCCAGGGGGACTCTACGAGCAGTACGTC.

This rearrangement joins TRBV19 to TRBJ1-1; no definite D call. Germline V gene lookup returns CDR1 LNHDA and CDR2 SQIVND (reference sequence). Trimming removed 6 bases from V and 1 base from J, with 9 bases in between. This CDR3 comprises 13 residues. In nucleotides, the CDR3 is TGTGCCAGTAGCAGTATTTCGAACACTGAAGCTTTCTTT. This translates into CASSSISNTEAFF. The complete variable domain, with remaining parts taken from reference TRBV19 and TRBJ1-1, reads DGGITQSPKYLFRKEGQNVTLSCEQNLNHDAMYWYRQDPGQGLRLIYYSQIVNDFQKGDIAEGYSVSREKKESFPLTVTSAQKNPTAFYLCASSSISNTEAFFGQGTRLTVV.

The chain links TRBV28 to TRBJ2-5, with D possibly being TRBD2 (5 bases). Germline V gives CDR1 MDHEN, CDR2 SYDVKM. The V end was cut by 5 bases, the J end by 2 bases, with 15 bases between. CDR3 length: 15 residues. The CDR3 DNA sequence: TGTGCCAGCAGTGTTGGGGTGAGGGCTCAAGAGACCCAGTACTTC. Its protein is CASSVGVRAQETQYF.

The count of this clonotype is one. The rearrangement links TRBV29-1 to TRBJ1-1, with 7 bases lining up with TRBD1. Germline lookup yields CDR1 SQVTM and CDR2 ANQGSEA. The CDR3 runs 12 residues. V dropped 7 bases and J dropped 4; count of bases not matched to a gene: 6. CDR3 sequence: CSAGTGATEAFF. CDR3 nucleotide sequence: TGCAGCGCTGGAACAGGGGCCACTGAAGCTTTCTTT.

This clonotype came up once. The chain has TRBV20-1 and TRBJ2-7, with D possibly being TRBD2 (5 bases). The length of the CDR3 is 13 residues. V shed 5 bases and J shed 1 base, with 12 bases lying between them. The germline V gene encodes CDR1 DFQATT and CDR2 SNEGSKA (reference sequence). The CDR3 here is CSAGRLHSYEQYV. The DNA of the CDR3 is TGCAGTGCTGGGAGACTGCATTCCTACGAGCAGTACGTC.

The chain recombines TRBV7-9 with TRBJ1-6; D unresolved. The V and J ends lost 2 bases and 7 bases respectively, with 9 bases between them. CDR3 length equals 14 residues. The germline gives CDR1 SEHNR, CDR2 FQNEAQ (reference sequence). The CDR3 DNA reads as TGTGCCAGCAGCTTAAATGGGGAGAATTCACCCCTCCACTTT. This gives the protein CASSLNGENSPLHF.

In nucleotides, the CDR3 is TGCAGCGTTACACCGACAGGGACCGACCAGCCCCAGCATTTT. Protein sequence: CSVTPTGTDQPQHF. V is TRBV29-1 and J is TRBJ1-5, with 7 bases identical to TRBD1. The CDR3 spans 14 residues. Germline values: CDR1 SQVTM, CDR2 ANQGSEA. The V segment lost 5 bases and the J segment 7 bases; nucleotides outside the gene matches: 11.

The chain has TRBV24-1 and TRBJ2-3, with D maybe TRBD2 (5 bases). Germline V CDR1 and CDR2: KGHDR, SFDVKD. V lost 2 bases and J 4 bases, leaving 9 bases between the germline ends. This CDR3 has 14 amino acids. The CDR3 coding sequence is TGTGCCACCAGTGATTCCAGAGGGCCAGATACGCAGTATTTT. As protein: CATSDSRGPDTQYF.

This clonotype has only one observation. The chain employs TRBV11-2 and TRBJ1-5; perhaps TRBD1 as D (5 bases). Trimming took off 5 bases at V and 1 base at J, with 15 bases between the two ends. In germline, CDR1 is SGHAT, CDR2 FQNNGV. The CDR3 has 16 amino acids. The CDR3 DNA reads TGTGCCAGCAGCGATGTGGGAAGGGGAAGCAATCAGCCCCAGCATTTT. This encodes CASSDVGRGSNQPQHF.

The V gene is TRBV2, the J gene TRBJ1-1; D is uncertain. This CDR3 is 13 amino acids long. Trimming left V 7 bases short and J 4 bases short, with 13 bases between. Germline V CDR1 and CDR2: SNHLY, FYNNEI. CDR3 coding DNA: TGTGCCAGCAAGATCACGAGCATCACTGAAGCTTTCTTT. Its protein is CASKITSITEAFF.

The chain employs TRBV3-1 and TRBJ1-2, with TRBD1 as a possible D gene (5 bases). The CDR3 extends over 13 amino acids. The V end was cut by 4 bases, the J end by 5 bases, with 11 bases between. Germline V gene sequence: CDR1 LGHDT, CDR2 YNNKEL (reference sequence). Written as DNA, the CDR3 is TGTGCCAGCAGCCCGGACACTTATTATGGCTACACCTTC. This codes for CASSPDTYYGYTF. The full variable domain, in which reference TRBV3-1 and TRBJ1-2 provide the parts outside the CDR3, is DTAVSQTPKYLVTQMGNDKSIKCEQNLGHDTMYWYKQDSKKFLKIMFSYNNKELIINETVPNRFSPKSPDKAHLNLHINSLELGDSAVYFCASSPDTYYGYTFGSGTRLTVV.

This clonotype appeared a single time. The chain couples TRBV7-9 to TRBJ1-1; D call uncertain. V was clipped by 5 bases and J by 4 bases, with 11 bases between them. Germline CDR1 reads SEHNR; CDR2 reads FQNEAQ (reference sequence). The CDR3 runs 13 residues. The CDR3 nucleotides are TGTGCCAGCAGCCAACTCAGCGGCACTGAAGCTTTCTTT. This sequence encodes CASSQLSGTEAFF.

V is TRBV27 and J is TRBJ2-7; weak D call: TRBD1 (7 bases). The length of the CDR3 is 15 residues. Germline V gene lookup returns CDR1 MNHEY and CDR2 SMNVEV (reference sequence). V was pared by 4 bases and J by 3 bases, with 16 bases between. In nucleotides, the CDR3 is TGTGCCAGCAGTTCCCGAGGAGGGGGCGTCTACGAGCAGTACTTC. Residues: CASSSRGGGVYEQYF.